The entry below gives a single T cell receptor beta chain sequence along with its context. Antigen: not known. The study ran its PCR with 60 Vbeta and 13 Jbeta primers. The table came from immunoSEQ multiplex PCR; TCRdb's copy has only in-frame clones and leaves some out. The profile shows about 130,000 clones, 80% of them singletons. Per germline, CDR1 SGHNT and CDR2 YENEEA. This CDR3 comprises 15 residues. The ends were cut back, 1 base at V and 4 bases at J, with 10 bases in the middle. These data belong to a study of cytomegalovirus exposure and HLA in healthy donors. General study findings and limits: V- and J-gene trimming of TCR beta was linked (in a later analysis) to a missense DCLRE1C variant. The presence/absence work took it that sequencing depth was about the same across donors. On later analysis, the bulk of CMV-associated TCR beta chains appeared to be HLA-restricted.

The material sequenced was PBMCs. The sequence derives from a man aged 25-45 years in good health and CMV-seronegative. The chain uses TRBV11-3 and TRBJ2-2; D may be TRBD2 (6 bases). CDR3 in DNA: TGTGCCAGCAGCTTAGGCGGGGACCTCACCGGGGAGCTGTTTTTT. The encoded protein is CASSLGGDLTGELFF.